This paragraph reports one TCR beta chain. RNA amounts of about 0.5 to 1 ug underwent reverse transcription with random hexamers. The authors amplified TCR beta CDR3 across 54 Vbeta and 13 Jbeta using immunoSEQ multiplex PCR. TCRdb fed the immunoSEQ multiplex PCR reads into MiXCR, producing one record per CDR3 protein. The top ten clones hold over 0.09% of a sample with 55,000 to 85,000 distinct CDR3 sequences, just over 95% of them seen once. The entry originates in a study of CD8 T cells in Susac syndrome. TEMRA cells were FACS-enriched, with CD8+ and CD4+ T cells isolated negatively. The origin of this receptor is a human donor with multiple sclerosis. The sample comprised CD4+ T cells from PBMCs.

In DNA form, the CDR3 reads TGTGCCAGCAGTTCTGAGACAGGTCGAAACGAGCAGTACTTC. This codes for CASSSETGRNEQYF. This chain joins TRBV28 and TRBJ2-7, with D possibly TRBD1 on 6 matching bases. This CDR3 comprises 14 residues. Deletions cut 4 bases from V and 5 bases from J, with 15 bases between. Per the germline V gene, CDR1 is MDHEN and CDR2 is SYDVKM. The full variable domain, its missing parts supplied by reference TRBV28 and TRBJ2-7, is DVKVTQSSRYLVKRTGEKVFLECVQDMDHENMFWYRQDPGLGLRLIYFSYDVKMKEKGDIPEGYSVSREKKERFSLILESASTNQTSMYLCASSSETGRNEQYFGPGTRLTVT.